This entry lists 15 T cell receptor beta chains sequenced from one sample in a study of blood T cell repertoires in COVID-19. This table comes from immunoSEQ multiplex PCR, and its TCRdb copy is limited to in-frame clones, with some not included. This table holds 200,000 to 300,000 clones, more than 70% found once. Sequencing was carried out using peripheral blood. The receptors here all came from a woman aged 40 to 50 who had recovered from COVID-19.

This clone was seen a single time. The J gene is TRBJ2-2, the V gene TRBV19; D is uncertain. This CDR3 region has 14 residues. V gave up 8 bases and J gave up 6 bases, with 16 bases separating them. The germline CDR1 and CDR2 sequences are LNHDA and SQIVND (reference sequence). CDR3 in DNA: TGTGCCAGTTGCTCGATCGGTGCGCCCGGGGAGCTGTTTTTT. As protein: CASCSIGAPGELFF.

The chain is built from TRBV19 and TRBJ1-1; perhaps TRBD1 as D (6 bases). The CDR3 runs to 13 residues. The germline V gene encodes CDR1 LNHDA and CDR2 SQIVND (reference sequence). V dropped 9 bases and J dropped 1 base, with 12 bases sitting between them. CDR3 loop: CASGTRQNTEAFF. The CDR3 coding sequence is TGTGCCAGCGGGACACGTCAGAACACTGAAGCTTTCTTT.

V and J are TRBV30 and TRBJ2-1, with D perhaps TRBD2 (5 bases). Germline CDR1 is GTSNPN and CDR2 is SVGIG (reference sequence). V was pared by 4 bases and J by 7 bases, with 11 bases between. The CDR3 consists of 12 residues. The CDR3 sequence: CAWTAPGNEQFF. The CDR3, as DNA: TGTGCCTGGACCGCGCCGGGGAATGAGCAGTTCTTC. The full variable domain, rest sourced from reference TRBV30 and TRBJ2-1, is SQTIHQWPATLVQPVGSPLSLECTVEGTSNPNLYWYRQAAGRGLQLLFYSVGIGQISSEVPQNLSASRPQDRQFILSSKKLLLSDSGFYLCAWTAPGNEQFFGPGTRLTVL.

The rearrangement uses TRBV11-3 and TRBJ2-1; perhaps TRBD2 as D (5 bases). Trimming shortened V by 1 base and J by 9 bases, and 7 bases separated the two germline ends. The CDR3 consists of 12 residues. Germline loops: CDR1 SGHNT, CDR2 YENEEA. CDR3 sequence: CASSLGRVEQFF. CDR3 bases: TGTGCCAGCAGCTTAGGGCGGGTTGAGCAGTTCTTC.

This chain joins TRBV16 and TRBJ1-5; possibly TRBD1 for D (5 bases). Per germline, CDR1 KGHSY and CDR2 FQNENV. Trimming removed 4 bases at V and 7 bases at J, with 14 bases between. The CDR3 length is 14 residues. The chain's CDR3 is CASSPGGYSQPQHF. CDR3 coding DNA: TGTGCCAGCAGCCCCGGGGGGTACTCCCAGCCCCAGCATTTT. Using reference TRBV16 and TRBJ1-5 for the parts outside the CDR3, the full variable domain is GEEVAQTPKHLVRGEGQKAKLYCAPIKGHSYVFWYQQVLKNEFKFLISFQNENVFDETGMPKERFSAKCLPNSPCSLEIQATKLEDSAVYFCASSPGGYSQPQHFGDGTRLSIL.

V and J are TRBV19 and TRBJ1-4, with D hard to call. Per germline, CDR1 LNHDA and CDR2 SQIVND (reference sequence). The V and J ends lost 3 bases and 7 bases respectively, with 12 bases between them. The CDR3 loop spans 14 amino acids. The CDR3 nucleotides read TGTGCCAGTAGTATCGGAGAGGTGGGTGAAAAACTGTTTTTT. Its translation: CASSIGEVGEKLFF.

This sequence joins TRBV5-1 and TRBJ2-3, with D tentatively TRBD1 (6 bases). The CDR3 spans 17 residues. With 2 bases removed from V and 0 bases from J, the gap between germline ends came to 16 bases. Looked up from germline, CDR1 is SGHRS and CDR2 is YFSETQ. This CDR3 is CASSLPLRGGSTDTQYF. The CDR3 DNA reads TGCGCCAGCAGCTTACCCCTTCGAGGGGGTAGCACAGATACGCAGTATTTT.

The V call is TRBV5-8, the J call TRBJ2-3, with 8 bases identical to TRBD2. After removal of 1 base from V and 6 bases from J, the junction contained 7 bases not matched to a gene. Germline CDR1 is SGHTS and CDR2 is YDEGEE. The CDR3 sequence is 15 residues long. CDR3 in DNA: TGTGCCAGCAGCTTGTCTGGGCGGGAGGCGGATACGCAGTATTTT. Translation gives CASSLSGREADTQYF.

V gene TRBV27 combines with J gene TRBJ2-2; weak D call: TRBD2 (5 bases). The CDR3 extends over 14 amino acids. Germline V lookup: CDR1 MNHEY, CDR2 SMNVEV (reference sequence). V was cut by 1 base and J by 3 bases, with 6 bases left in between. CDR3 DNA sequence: TGTGCCAGCAGTTTATACGGGGACACCGGGGAGCTGTTTTTT. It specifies CASSLYGDTGELFF.

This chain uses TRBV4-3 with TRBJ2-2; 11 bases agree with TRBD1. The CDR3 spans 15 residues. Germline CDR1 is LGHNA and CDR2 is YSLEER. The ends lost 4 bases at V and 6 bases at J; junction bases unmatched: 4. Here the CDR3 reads CASSPGQGAAGELFF. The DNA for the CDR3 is TGCGCCAGCAGCCCAGGACAGGGGGCGGCCGGGGAGCTGTTTTTT.

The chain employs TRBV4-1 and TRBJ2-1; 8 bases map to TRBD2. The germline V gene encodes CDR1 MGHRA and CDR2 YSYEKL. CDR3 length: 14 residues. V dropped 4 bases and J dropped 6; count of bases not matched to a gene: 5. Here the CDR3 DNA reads TGCGCCAGCAGCCTCGGGGGGGCATTCAATGAGCAGTTCTTC. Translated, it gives CASSLGGAFNEQFF.

The CDR3 DNA reads as TGCAGCGTTGGTGTCCCAGGTGGAAACACCATATATTTT. Its protein product is CSVGVPGGNTIYF. The V and J genes are TRBV29-1 and TRBJ1-3; no clear D. With 4 bases removed from V and 3 bases from J, the gap between germline ends came to 10 bases. Germline V gene data show CDR1 as SQVTM and CDR2 as ANQGSEA. The CDR3 is 13 residues long.

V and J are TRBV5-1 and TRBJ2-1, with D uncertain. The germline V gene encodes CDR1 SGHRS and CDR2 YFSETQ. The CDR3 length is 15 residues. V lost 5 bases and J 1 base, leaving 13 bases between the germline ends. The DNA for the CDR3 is TGCGCCAGCAGGGGTCAAGCGTCGTCCTACAATGAGCAGTTCTTC. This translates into CASRGQASSYNEQFF.

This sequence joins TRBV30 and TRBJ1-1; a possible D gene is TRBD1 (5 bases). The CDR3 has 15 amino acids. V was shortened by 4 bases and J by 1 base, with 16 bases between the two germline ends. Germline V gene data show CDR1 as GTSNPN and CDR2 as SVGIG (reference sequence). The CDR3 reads CAWTTLGGGNTEAFF. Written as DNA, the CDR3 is TGTGCCTGGACTACCCTTGGGGGGGGGAACACTGAAGCTTTCTTT.

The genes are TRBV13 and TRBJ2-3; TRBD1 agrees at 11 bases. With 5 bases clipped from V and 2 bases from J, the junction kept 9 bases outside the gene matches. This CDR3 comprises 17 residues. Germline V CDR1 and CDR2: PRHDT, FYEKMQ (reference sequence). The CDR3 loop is CASSQRDRGRLTDTQYF. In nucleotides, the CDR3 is TGTGCCAGCAGCCAGAGGGACAGGGGGAGACTCACAGATACGCAGTATTTT.